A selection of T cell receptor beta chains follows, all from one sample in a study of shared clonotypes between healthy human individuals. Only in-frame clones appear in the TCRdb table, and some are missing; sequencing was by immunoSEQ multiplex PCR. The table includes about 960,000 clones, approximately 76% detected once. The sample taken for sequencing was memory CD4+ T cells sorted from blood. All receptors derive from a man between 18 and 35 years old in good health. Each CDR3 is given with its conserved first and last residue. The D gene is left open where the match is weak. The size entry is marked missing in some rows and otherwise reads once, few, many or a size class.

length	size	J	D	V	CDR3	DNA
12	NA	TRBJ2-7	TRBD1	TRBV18	CASSPDRDEQYF	TGTGCCAGCTCACCTGACAGGGACGAGCAGTACTTC
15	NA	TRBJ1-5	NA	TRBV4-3	CASSQEAGSNQPQHF	TGCGCCAGCAGCCAAGAGGCCGGGAGCAATCAGCCCCAGCATTTT
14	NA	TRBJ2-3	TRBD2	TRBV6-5	CASKRKRDTDTQYF	TGTGCCAGCAAGCGAAAGCGGGACACAGATACGCAGTATTTT
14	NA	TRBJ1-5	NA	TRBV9	CASSVSIGNQPQHF	TGTGCCAGCAGCGTTTCTATAGGGAATCAGCCCCAGCATTTT
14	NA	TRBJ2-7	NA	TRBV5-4	CASSHRGGTGEQYF	TGTGCCAGCAGCCACCGAGGGGGGACCGGCGAGCAGTACTTC
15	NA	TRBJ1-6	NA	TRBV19	CASSSEGGGGSPLHF	TGTGCCAGTAGTTCCGAGGGAGGAGGGGGTTCACCCCTCCACTTT
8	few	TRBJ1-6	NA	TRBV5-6	CASSLRGF	TGTGCCAGCAGCTTGCGGGGTTTT
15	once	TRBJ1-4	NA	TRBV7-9	CASSSRGTTNEKLFF	TGTGCCAGCAGCTCAAGGGGGACAACTAATGAAAAACTGTTTTTT
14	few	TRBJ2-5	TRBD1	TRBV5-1	CASSPGQNKETQYF	TGCGCCAGCAGCCCGGGACAGAATAAAGAGACCCAGTACTTC
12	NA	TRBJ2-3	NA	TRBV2	CASSIVTDTQYF	TGTGCCAGCAGTATCGTCACAGATACGCAGTATTTT
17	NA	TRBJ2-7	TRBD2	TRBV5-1	CASSLEASGFSSYEQYF	TGCGCCAGCAGCTTGGAGGCTAGCGGATTCAGCTCCTACGAGCAGTACTTC
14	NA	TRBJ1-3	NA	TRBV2	CASSGAFSGNTIYF	TGTGCCAGCAGCGGAGCATTCTCTGGAAACACCATATATTTT
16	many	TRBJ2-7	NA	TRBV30	CAWTPSGAGISYEQYF	TGTGCCTGGACCCCTTCTGGAGCGGGTATCTCCTACGAGCAGTACTTC
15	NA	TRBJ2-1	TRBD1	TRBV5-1	CASSLDPAGGIEQFF	TGCGCCAGCAGCTTGGACCCGGCAGGGGGCATTGAGCAGTTCTTC
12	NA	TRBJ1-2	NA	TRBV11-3	CASPDSDYGYTF	TGTGCCAGCCCGGACAGCGACTATGGCTACACCTTC
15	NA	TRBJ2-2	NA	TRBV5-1	CASSLRGLIVGELFF	TGCGCCAGCAGCTTGCGGGGGTTAATTGTCGGGGAGCTGTTTTTT
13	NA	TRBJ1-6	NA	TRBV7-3	CASSSLDGSPLHF	TGTGCCAGCAGCTCCCTGGATGGTTCACCCCTCCACTTT
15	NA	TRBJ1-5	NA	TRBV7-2	CASSFDSLSNQPQHF	TGTGCCAGCAGCTTTGACAGCCTTAGCAATCAGCCCCAGCATTTT
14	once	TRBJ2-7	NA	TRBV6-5	CASSYSERSYEQYF	TGTGCCAGCAGTTACAGCGAGCGCTCCTACGAGCAGTACTTC
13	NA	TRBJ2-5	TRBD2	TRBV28	CASHGGKRETQYF	TGTGCCAGCCACGGGGGGAAGAGAGAGACCCAGTACTTC
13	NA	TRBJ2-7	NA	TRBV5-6	CASSKRQSYEQYF	TGTGCCAGCAGCAAGAGACAGAGCTACGAGCAGTACTTC
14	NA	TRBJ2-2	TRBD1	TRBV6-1	CASVGTASTGELFF	TGTGCCAGCGTAGGGACAGCTTCCACCGGGGAGCTGTTTTTT
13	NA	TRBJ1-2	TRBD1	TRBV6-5	CASSPTGGRGYTF	TGTGCCAGCAGCCCTACAGGGGGCAGAGGCTACACCTTC
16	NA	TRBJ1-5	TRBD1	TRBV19	CASSIDPRQGDQPQHF	TGTGCCAGTAGTATAGACCCCCGACAGGGTGATCAGCCCCAGCATTTT
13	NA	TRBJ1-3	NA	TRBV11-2	CASRRISGNTIYF	TGTGCCAGCAGAAGGATCTCTGGAAACACCATATATTTT
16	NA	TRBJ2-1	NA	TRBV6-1	CASSEFWGNAYNEQFF	TGTGCCAGCAGTGAATTCTGGGGGAACGCCTACAATGAGCAGTTCTTC
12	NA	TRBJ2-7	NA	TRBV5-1	CASSFITGEQYF	TGCGCCAGCAGCTTCATTACAGGCGAGCAGTACTTC
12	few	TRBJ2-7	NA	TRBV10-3	CAVSANNYEQYF	TGTGCCGTCTCGGCAAACAACTACGAGCAGTACTTC
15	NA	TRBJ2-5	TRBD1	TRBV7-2	CASSLWAGGQETQYF	TGTGCCAGCAGCTTATGGGCAGGGGGCCAGGAGACCCAGTACTTC
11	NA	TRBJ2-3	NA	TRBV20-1	CSARKGDTQYF	TGCAGTGCTAGGAAGGGAGATACGCAGTATTTT
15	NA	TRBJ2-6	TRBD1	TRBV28	CASSSDRAGANVLTF	TGTGCCAGCAGTTCCGACAGGGCTGGGGCCAACGTCCTGACTTTC
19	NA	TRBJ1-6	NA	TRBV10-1	CASSEWYIVLGESDSPLHF	TGCGCCAGCAGTGAGTGGTACATAGTATTGGGTGAGTCCGATTCACCCCTCCACTTT
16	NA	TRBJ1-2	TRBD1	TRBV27	CASSSHQKQGGRGYTF	TGTGCCAGCAGTTCTCACCAAAAACAGGGGGGTCGCGGCTACACCTTC
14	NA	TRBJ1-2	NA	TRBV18	CASSPNGNDYGYTF	TGTGCCAGCTCACCAAACGGCAATGACTATGGCTACACCTTC
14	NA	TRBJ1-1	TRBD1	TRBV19	CASRPGGWNTEAFF	TGTGCCAGTAGGCCAGGGGGCTGGAACACTGAAGCTTTCTTT
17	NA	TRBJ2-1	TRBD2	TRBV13	CASSPGTSGGPGHEQFF	TGTGCCAGCAGCCCCGGGACTAGCGGGGGGCCCGGGCATGAGCAGTTCTTC
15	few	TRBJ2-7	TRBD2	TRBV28	CASSSPSGGAYEQYF	TGTGCCAGCAGTTCCCCGAGCGGGGGGGCCTACGAGCAGTACTTC
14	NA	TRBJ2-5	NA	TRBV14	CASSQTGLQETQYF	TGTGCCAGCAGCCAAACCGGTCTCCAAGAGACCCAGTACTTC
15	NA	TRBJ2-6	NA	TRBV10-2	CASSKGEAGANVLTF	TGCGCCAGCAGTAAAGGGGAGGCCGGGGCCAACGTCCTGACTTTC
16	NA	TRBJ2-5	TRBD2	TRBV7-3	CASSLIGGGARETQYF	TGTGCCAGCAGCTTAATAGGCGGGGGGGCTCGGGAGACCCAGTACTTC
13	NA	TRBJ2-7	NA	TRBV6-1	CASSRDSYYEQYF	TGTGCCAGCAGCAGGGACTCCTACTACGAGCAGTACTTC
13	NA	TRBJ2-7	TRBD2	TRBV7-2	CASSLIGSGTSLF	TGTGCCAGCAGCTTAATCGGTTCAGGGACTAGCTTATTC
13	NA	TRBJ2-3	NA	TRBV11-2	CASSRGRTDTQYF	TGTGCCAGCAGCCGCGGGCGAACAGATACGCAGTATTTT
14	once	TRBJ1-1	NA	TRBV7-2	CASSLDNGAVEAFF	TGTGCCAGCAGCTTAGATAACGGGGCGGTTGAAGCTTTCTTT
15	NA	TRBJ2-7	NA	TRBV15	CATSGLALSSYEQYF	TGTGCCACCAGCGGCCTAGCGCTGAGCTCCTACGAGCAGTACTTC
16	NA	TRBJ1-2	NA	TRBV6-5	CASSSDEYGANYGYTF	TGTGCCAGCAGTTCTGATGAATACGGGGCTAACTATGGCTACACCTTC
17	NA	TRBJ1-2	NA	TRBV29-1	CSVAGPSRGASNYGYTF	TGCAGCGTTGCAGGACCTTCCCGAGGGGCCAGTAACTATGGCTACACCTTC
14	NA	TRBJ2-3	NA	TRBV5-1	CASSIGGVVDTQYF	TGCGCCAGCAGCATCGGTGGGGTCGTAGATACGCAGTATTTT
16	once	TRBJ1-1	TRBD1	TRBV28	CASSSLGQGANTEAFF	TGTGCCAGCAGTTCCCTGGGACAGGGGGCGAACACTGAAGCTTTCTTT
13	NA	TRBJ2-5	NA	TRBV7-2	CASSLYTQETQYF	TGTGCCAGCAGCCTTTATACCCAAGAGACCCAGTACTTC
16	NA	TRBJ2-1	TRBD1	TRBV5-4	CASSARTQGAFNEQFF	TGTGCCAGCAGCGCTAGGACCCAGGGGGCTTTCAATGAGCAGTTCTTC
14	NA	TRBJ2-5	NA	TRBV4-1	CASSRAEGGETQYF	TGCGCCAGCAGCCGAGCTGAAGGGGGGGAGACCCAGTACTTC
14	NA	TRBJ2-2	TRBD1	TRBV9	CASSVGTGTGELFF	TGTGCCAGCAGCGTCGGGACAGGTACCGGGGAGCTGTTTTTT
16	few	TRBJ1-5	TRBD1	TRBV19	CATMNSDRGSNQPQHF	TGTGCCACCATGAACTCGGACAGGGGGAGCAATCAGCCCCAGCATTTT